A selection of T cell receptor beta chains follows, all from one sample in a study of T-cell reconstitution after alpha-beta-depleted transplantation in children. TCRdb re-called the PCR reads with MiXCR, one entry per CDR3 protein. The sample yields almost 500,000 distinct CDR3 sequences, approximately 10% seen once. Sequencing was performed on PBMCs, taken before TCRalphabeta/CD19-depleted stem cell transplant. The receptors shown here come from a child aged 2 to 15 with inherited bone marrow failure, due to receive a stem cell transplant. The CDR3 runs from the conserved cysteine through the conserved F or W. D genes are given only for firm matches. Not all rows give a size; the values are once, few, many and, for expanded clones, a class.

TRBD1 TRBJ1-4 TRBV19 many TGTGCCAGTAGACCCGACAGGGGCAATGAAAAACTGTTTTTT CASRPDRGNEKLFF
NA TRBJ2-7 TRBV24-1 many TGTGCCACCAGTGATTCGGCGGGGACACCGTACGAGCAGTACTTC CATSDSAGTPYEQYF
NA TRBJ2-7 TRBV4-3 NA TGCGCCAGCAGCCATGCCCCCCGCGGCAGAGGCGAGCAGTACTTC CASSHAPRGRGEQYF
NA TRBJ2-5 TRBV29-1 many TGCAGCGTTGGGCGACAAGACGAAGAGACCCAGTACTTC CSVGRQDEETQYF
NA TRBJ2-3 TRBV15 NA TGTGCCACCAGCAGGGCAGGGACCACCTGGGATACGCAGTATTTT CATSRAGTTWDTQYF
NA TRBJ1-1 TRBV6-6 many TGTGCCAGCAGTTACCCGCCCCCTGAAGCTTTCTTT CASSYPPPEAFF
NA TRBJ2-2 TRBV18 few TGTGCCAGCTCACCATATCGGCAGGGCAACACCGGGGAGCTGTTTTTT CASSPYRQGNTGELFF
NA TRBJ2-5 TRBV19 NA TGTGCCAGTTTGGGCCAAGAGACCCAGTACTTC CASLGQETQYF
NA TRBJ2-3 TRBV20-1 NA TGCAGTGCTAATGACATAGATAGCACAGATACGCAGTATTTT CSANDIDSTDTQYF
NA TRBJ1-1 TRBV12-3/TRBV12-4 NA TGTGCCAGCAGTTTAACGTTGTCGTACAGGGCGCACTTCTTT CASSLTLSYRAHFF
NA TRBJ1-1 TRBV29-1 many TGCAGCGGTTTACAGGGTCGGACTGAAGCTTTCTTT CSGLQGRTEAFF
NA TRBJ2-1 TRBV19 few TGTGCCAGTAGTATAGATCAGCCAGGGAGGAATGAGCAGTTCTTC CASSIDQPGRNEQFF
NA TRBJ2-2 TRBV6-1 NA TGTGCCAGCAGTGGGACCAACAGGGTGGCCGGGGAGCTGTTTTTT CASSGTNRVAGELFF
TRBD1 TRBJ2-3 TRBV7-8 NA TGTGCCAGCAGCTTGACAGGGGTTGATACGCAGTATTTT CASSLTGVDTQYF
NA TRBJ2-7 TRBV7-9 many TGTGCCAGCCTGTCTAGCTCCTACGAGCAGTACTTC CASLSSSYEQYF
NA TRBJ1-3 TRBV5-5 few TGTGCCAGCAGCTGGACCTCTGGAAACACCATATATTTT CASSWTSGNTIYF
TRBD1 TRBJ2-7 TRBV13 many TGTGCCAGCAGCTTAGGGGGACAGGGCGGAGTCGAGCAGTACTTC CASSLGGQGGVEQYF
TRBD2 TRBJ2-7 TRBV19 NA TGTGCCAGTAGGAAACAAGCGGGAGTCTCCTACGAGCAGTACTTC CASRKQAGVSYEQYF
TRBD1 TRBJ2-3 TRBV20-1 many TGCAGTGAAGAGGGGACAGGGGATACGCAGTATTTT CSEEGTGDTQYF
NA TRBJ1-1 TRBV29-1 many TGCAGCGTTGAGGGGTGGGTCACTGAAGCTTTCTTT CSVEGWVTEAFF
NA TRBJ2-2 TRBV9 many TGTGCCAGCAGCGGTAGTAGTTCGGGGCTGGGCACCGGGGAGCTGTTTTTT CASSGSSSGLGTGELFF
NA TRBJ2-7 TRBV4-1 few TGCGCCAGCAGCCGGGGAGACAGGTCTTACGAGCAGTACTTC CASSRGDRSYEQYF
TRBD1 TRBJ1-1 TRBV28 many TGTGCCAGCAGTCCTTGGGACAGGGTCGACACTGAAGCTTTCTTT CASSPWDRVDTEAFF
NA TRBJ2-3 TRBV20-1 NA TGCAGTGCTAGAGATCCTCAGACAGATACGCAGTATTTT CSARDPQTDTQYF
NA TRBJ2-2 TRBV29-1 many TGCAGCGTTGAAAAGGGGGGGACCGGGGAGCTGTTTTTT CSVEKGGTGELFF
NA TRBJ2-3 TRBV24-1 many TGTGCCACCAGTGTCCGGGACATCAAACGGGGAGATACGCAGTATTTT CATSVRDIKRGDTQYF
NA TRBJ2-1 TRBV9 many TGTGCCAGCAGCGTCGGAGGGCTCTACAATGAGCAGTTCTTC CASSVGGLYNEQFF
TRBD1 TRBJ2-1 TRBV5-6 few TGTGCCAGCAGCTCACGGGACAGGGTCGAGAATGAGCAGTTCTTC CASSSRDRVENEQFF
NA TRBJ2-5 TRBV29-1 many TGCAGCGTTGAGGCAGGGACGGAGACCCAGTACTTC CSVEAGTETQYF
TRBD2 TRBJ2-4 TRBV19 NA TGTGCCAGTATGGGGCTAGCGGGAGGTCCAAACATTCAGTACTTC CASMGLAGGPNIQYF
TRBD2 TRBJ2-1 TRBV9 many TGTGCCAGCAGCGCCGGGACTAGCGGGAGCTCCTACAATGAGCAGTTCTTC CASSAGTSGSSYNEQFF
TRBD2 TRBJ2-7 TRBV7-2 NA TGTGCCAGCAGCCGGTCACTAGCGGGAGGGCCGTACGAGCAGTACTTC CASSRSLAGGPYEQYF
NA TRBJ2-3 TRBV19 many TGTGCCAGTAGTATAGGAGATACGCAGTATTTT CASSIGDTQYF
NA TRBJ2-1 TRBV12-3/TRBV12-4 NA TGTGCCAGCAGCTCTACAGGGTATGAGCAGTTCTTC CASSSTGYEQFF
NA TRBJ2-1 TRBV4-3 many TGCGCCAGCAGCCAAGGACTATCCCCCTACAATGAGCAGTTCTTC CASSQGLSPYNEQFF
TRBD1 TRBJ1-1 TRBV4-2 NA TGTGCCAGCAGCCTCACCGACAGGGACATCCCAAGGAACACTGAAGCTTTCTTT CASSLTDRDIPRNTEAFF
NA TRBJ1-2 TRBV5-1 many TGCGCCAGCAGCTTGTTCATGGATGGCTACACCTTC CASSLFMDGYTF
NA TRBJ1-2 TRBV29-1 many TGCAGCGTTGGTGGGGTAGGGGGGTCCTATGGCTACACCTTC CSVGGVGGSYGYTF
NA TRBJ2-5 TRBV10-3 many TGTGCCATCGCAGGAGGCGCCTCCCGTCAAGAGACCCAGTACTTC CAIAGGASRQETQYF
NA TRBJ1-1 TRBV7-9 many TGTGCCAGCAGCTTGGGGTGGGGGGAGAACACTGAAGCTTTCTTT CASSLGWGENTEAFF
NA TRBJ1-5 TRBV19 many TGTGCCAGTAGTATGGCTAAGATTAGCAATCAGCCCCAGCATTTT CASSMAKISNQPQHF